The 9 T cell receptor beta chains in this list originate from one sample, sequenced in a study of naive and memory T cell subsets. Two oligonucleotides, mixed equimolar, formed the beta constant-region primer covering TRBC1 and TRBC2. TCRdb called the UMI-ligation and nested PCR reads again in MiXCR, with one record for every CDR3 protein. There are roughly 98,000 distinct CDR3 sequences in the sample; 7% occur only once, and around 1.5% lies in the top ten. The material sequenced was central memory CD4+ T cells from blood. The receptors come from a human donor in good health.

The chain links TRBV20-1 to TRBJ2-3; 10 nucleotides align to TRBD2. Germline assignment: CDR1 DFQATT and CDR2 SNEGSKA (reference sequence). The CDR3 has 15 residues. V was clipped by 3 bases and J by 4 bases; unmatched bases: 7. The CDR3 DNA reads as TGCAGTGCTAGTCTAGCGGGAGCCTGGGCAGATACGCAGTATTTT. Protein: CSASLAGAWADTQYF.

The table lists this clonotype with many counts. The rearrangement uses TRBV6-2 or TRBV6-3 and TRBJ1-5, with D uncertain. This CDR3 has 15 amino acids. V lost 6 bases and J 2 bases, leaving 14 bases between the germline ends. Germline V gives CDR1 MNHEY, CDR2 SVGEGT. The CDR3 nucleotides read TGTGCCAGCAGGAGCCAACGAAATCGCAATCAGCCCCAGCATTTT. This translates into CASRSQRNRNQPQHF.

The gene calls are TRBV11-2 and TRBJ2-5; D unclear. Germline CDR1 is SGHAT and CDR2 is FQNNGV. V dropped 5 bases and J dropped 2 bases, with 12 bases sitting between them. CDR3 length: 14 amino acids. As DNA, the CDR3 is TGTGCCAGCAGCCGCGACATAGGTCAAGAGACCCAGTACTTC. This sequence encodes CASSRDIGQETQYF.

The rearrangement joins TRBV6-2 or TRBV6-3 to TRBJ2-1, with a tentative D call TRBD2 (5 bases). From germline, CDR1 is MNHEY and CDR2 SVGEGT. The CDR3 totals 13 residues. Trimming removed 2 bases from V and 14 bases from J, with 16 bases in between. The CDR3 nucleotides are TGTGCCAGCAGTTACCTCAGCGGCCCAGGAGAGTTCTTC. This encodes CASSYLSGPGEFF.

This clonotype was counted many times. The J gene is TRBJ2-7, the V gene TRBV7-9; a possible D gene is TRBD1 (6 bases). Trimming cost V 1 base and J 7 bases, with 14 bases left between them. There are 14 residues in the CDR3. Germline assignment: CDR1 SEHNR and CDR2 FQNEAQ (reference sequence). CDR3 sequence: CASSLDSGHLEQYF. The CDR3 region has the DNA TGTGCCAGCAGCTTAGACTCGGGACATCTTGAGCAGTACTTC.

This clonotype was seen many times. The chain uses TRBV7-9 and TRBJ1-2; 9 bases are a match to TRBD1. J gave up 2 bases and V 5 bases, and 12 bases lay outside the gene matches. This CDR3 contains 17 residues. The germline V gene encodes CDR1 SEHNR and CDR2 FQNEAQ (reference sequence). DNA for the CDR3: TGTGCCAGCAGCGCAGCTGGGACAGGGAGGGGGAACTATGGCTACACCTTC. Protein: CASSAAGTGRGNYGYTF.

This clonotype was found many times. DNA for the CDR3: TGTGCCAGTAGTATTAGTGGTCCGGGACTAGCGGGAGGAGGCTCCTACAATGAGCAGTTCTTC. As protein: CASSISGPGLAGGGSYNEQFF. The chain employs TRBV19 and TRBJ2-1; 15 bases line up with TRBD2. The V segment lost 3 bases and the J segment 0 bases; nucleotides outside the gene matches: 12. The CDR3 runs to 21 residues. The germline V gene encodes CDR1 LNHDA and CDR2 SQIVND (reference sequence).

This clonotype occurred many times. This rearrangement joins TRBV18 to TRBJ1-1, with D possibly being TRBD1 (5 bases). Germline loops: CDR1 KGHSH, CDR2 LQKENI. Trimming removed 1 base at V and 2 bases at J, with 11 bases between. There are 15 residues in the CDR3. CDR3: CASSPRWGKNTEAFF. CDR3 coding DNA: TGTGCCAGCTCACCACGGTGGGGCAAAAACACTGAAGCTTTCTTT.

This clonotype occurred many times. The chain links TRBV6-6 to TRBJ2-7; 7 positions match TRBD1. Looked up from germline, CDR1 is MNHNY and CDR2 is SVGAGI (reference sequence). V was clipped by 5 bases and J by 4 bases; unmatched bases: 5. The CDR3 runs 13 residues. The CDR3, as DNA: TGTGCCAGCAGTCTACTACAGGGGTACGAGCAGTACTTC. It encodes CASSLLQGYEQYF.